Listed below are T cell receptor beta chains from one sample, sequenced in a study of blood T cell repertoires in COVID-19. The table came from immunoSEQ multiplex PCR; TCRdb's copy has only in-frame clones and leaves some out. The data show about 21,000 clones, with 89% seen just once and approximately 5.9% held by the top ten. The sample consisted of peripheral blood. These receptor sequences come from a human donor in a cohort sampled during active COVID-19. Each CDR3 is given with its conserved first and last residue. The order of the fields is D gene, J gene, V gene, clone size, CDR3 protein, CDR3 DNA. The D gene is left open where the match is weak. Only part of the rows carry a size: once, few, many, or a class if the clone is expanded.

NA,TRBJ2-4,TRBV7-9,NA,CASSFEESKNIQYF,TGTGCCAGCAGCTTTGAGGAGTCCAAAAACATTCAGTACTTC
NA,TRBJ1-2,TRBV6-1,NA,CASSEAYRNGYTF,TGTGCCAGCAGTGAAGCGTACAGGAATGGCTACACCTTC
TRBD2,TRBJ2-1,TRBV9,NA,CASSVSGASGSSGNEQFF,TGTGCCAGCAGCGTATCTGGGGCTAGCGGGAGTTCGGGCAATGAGCAGTTCTTC
TRBD2,TRBJ2-7,TRBV7-9,few,CASSPGLPNYEQYF,TGTGCCAGCAGCCCGGGACTACCTAACTACGAGCAGTACTTC
TRBD1,TRBJ2-1,TRBV14,NA,CASSQETGYNEQFF,TGTGCCAGCAGCCAAGAGACAGGGTACAATGAGCAGTTCTTC
NA,TRBJ2-3,TRBV7-9,NA,CASSYEGGTTDTQYF,TGTGCCAGCAGCTACGAGGGAGGCACCACAGATACGCAGTATTTT
TRBD2,TRBJ2-3,TRBV28,NA,CASSLQTSGTQYF,TGTGCCAGCAGTTTACAGACTAGCGGTACGCAGTATTTT
NA,TRBJ1-1,TRBV6-5,NA,CASSPRTDMNTEAFF,TGTGCCAGCAGCCCAAGGACAGACATGAACACTGAAGCTTTCTTT
NA,TRBJ2-6,TRBV27,NA,CASSFRQSNNVLTF,TGTGCCAGCAGTTTCAGGCAGTCCAACAACGTCCTGACTTTC
NA,TRBJ1-5,TRBV6-5,NA,CATLHGGASNQPQHF,TGTGCCACCCTCCATGGGGGCGCGAGCAATCAGCCCCAGCATTTT
TRBD2,TRBJ2-5,TRBV24-1,few,CATSDSGLAVQETQYF,TGTGCCACCAGTGATTCGGGACTAGCGGTTCAAGAGACCCAGTACTTC
NA,TRBJ1-6,TRBV7-3,NA,CARPLGGDSNSPLHF,TGTGCCAGACCCCTGGGAGGAGACAGCAATTCACCCCTCCACTTT
TRBD2,TRBJ2-7,TRBV4-1,NA,CASSQGLGSGTDEQYF,TGCGCCAGCAGCCAAGGGCTTGGTAGCGGGACGGACGAGCAGTACTTC
NA,TRBJ2-7,TRBV7-2,NA,CASSLGRSYEQYF,TGTGCCAGCAGCTTAGGGCGGAGCTACGAGCAGTACTTC
TRBD1,TRBJ2-7,TRBV5-6,NA,CASSFVGQGREQYF,TGTGCCAGCAGCTTCGTCGGACAGGGTCGCGAGCAGTACTTC
NA,TRBJ1-1,TRBV19,NA,CASSIGVNPNTEAFF,TGTGCCAGTAGTATCGGGGTTAACCCCAACACTGAAGCTTTCTTT
NA,TRBJ1-5,TRBV10-2,NA,CATTIGQSNQPQHF,TGCGCCACCACCATCGGACAGTCCAATCAGCCCCAGCATTTT
TRBD1,TRBJ1-1,TRBV5-1,NA,CASSLAGGWTEAFF,TGCGCCAGCAGCTTAGCAGGGGGTTGGACTGAAGCTTTCTTT
NA,TRBJ1-5,TRBV10-3,NA,CAISSDLDQPQHF,TGTGCCATCAGTTCTGACCTAGATCAGCCCCAGCATTTT
NA,TRBJ1-4,TRBV14,NA,CASSQGQSHLGWEKLFF,TGTGCCAGCAGCCAAGGACAGTCTCATTTAGGATGGGAAAAACTGTTTTTT
NA,TRBJ1-5,TRBV19,few,CASSPQGTGNQPQHF,TGTGCCAGTAGTCCACAGGGCACAGGCAATCAGCCCCAGCATTTT
TRBD1,TRBJ2-1,TRBV5-4,NA,CASSSGTDRNYNEQFF,TGTGCCAGCAGCAGTGGGACAGATCGGAACTACAATGAGCAGTTCTTC
TRBD2,TRBJ2-1,TRBV28,NA,CASIGLAGFSNEQFF,TGTGCCAGCATAGGACTAGCGGGTTTTAGCAATGAGCAGTTCTTC
NA,TRBJ1-1,TRBV14,NA,CASSQGLGLEAFF,TGTGCCAGCAGCCAAGGGTTGGGGCTCGAAGCTTTCTTT
NA,TRBJ2-7,TRBV28,NA,CASSASTDYEQYF,TGTGCCAGCAGTGCCTCGACAGACTACGAGCAGTACTTC
NA,TRBJ1-1,TRBV18,NA,CASSYTGTEAFF,TGTGCCAGCTCTTACACAGGCACTGAAGCTTTCTTT
NA,TRBJ1-2,TRBV3-1/TRBV3-2,NA,CASSQREGSGGYTF,TGTGCCAGCAGCCAGAGGGAAGGGTCCGGGGGCTACACCTTC
NA,TRBJ1-4,TRBV24-1,NA,CATSAGFSTNEKLFF,TGTGCCACCAGTGCGGGTTTTTCAACTAATGAAAAACTGTTTTTT
TRBD2,TRBJ2-1,TRBV9,NA,CASSMTSGSYNEQFF,TGTGCCAGCAGCATGACTAGCGGAAGCTACAATGAGCAGTTCTTC
TRBD1,TRBJ2-2,TRBV2,NA,CASYYGQGDTGELFF,TGTGCCAGCTACTACGGACAGGGGGACACCGGGGAGCTGTTTTTT
TRBD1,TRBJ1-1,TRBV28,NA,CASSLSGTGIPAFF,TGTGCCAGCAGTTTATCTGGGACAGGGATTCCAGCTTTCTTT
TRBD1,TRBJ2-1,TRBV5-6,NA,CASSLDDRGSEQFF,TGTGCCAGCAGCTTGGATGACAGGGGGTCTGAGCAGTTCTTC
TRBD2,TRBJ2-1,TRBV9,once,CASSVASLAGGVPYNEQFF,TGTGCCAGCAGCGTAGCGTCCCTAGCGGGAGGGGTCCCCTACAATGAGCAGTTCTTC
NA,TRBJ2-2,TRBV5-1,NA,CASSLVTDTGELFF,TGCGCCAGCAGCTTGGTGACAGACACCGGGGAGCTGTTTTTT
NA,TRBJ2-2,TRBV6-4,few,CASSADSDTGELFF,TGTGCCAGCAGCGCCGACTCAGACACCGGGGAGCTGTTTTTT
NA,TRBJ2-5,TRBV7-7,NA,CASSLEHHRFQTQYF,TGTGCCAGCAGCTTAGAGCATCACAGGTTCCAGACCCAGTACTTC
NA,TRBJ2-1,TRBV28,NA,CASSLKAWGDEQFF,TGTGCCAGCAGTCTGAAGGCGTGGGGGGATGAGCAGTTCTTC
TRBD2,TRBJ2-7,TRBV28,NA,CASRASGTTYEQYF,TGTGCCAGCAGGGCTAGCGGGACTACCTACGAGCAGTACTTC
NA,TRBJ1-4,TRBV11-2,NA,CASRPRGDEKLFF,TGTGCCAGCAGGCCCCGGGGGGATGAAAAACTGTTTTTT
NA,TRBJ1-2,TRBV28,NA,CASSLSGDYGYTF,TGTGCCAGCAGTTTATCCGGGGACTATGGCTACACCTTC
TRBD2,TRBJ2-5,TRBV19,NA,CASSMGAAGDLQETQYF,TGTGCCAGTAGTATGGGGGCAGCGGGAGATCTTCAAGAGACCCAGTACTTC
TRBD1,TRBJ2-5,TRBV5-1,once,CASTLRRTGSETQYF,TGCGCCAGCACCTTGAGGAGGACAGGGTCAGAGACCCAGTACTTC
NA,TRBJ1-1,TRBV19,once,CASKNRDRGAAEAFF,TGTGCCAGTAAGAATAGGGATCGGGGGGCCGCTGAAGCTTTCTTT
TRBD2,TRBJ2-5,TRBV5-1,NA,CASSPGTSGRFTLETQYF,TGCGCCAGCAGCCCGGGGACTAGCGGGCGTTTTACTCTGGAGACCCAGTACTTC
NA,TRBJ1-5,TRBV2,NA,CASSRDVKGVQPQHF,TGTGCCAGCAGCCGGGATGTTAAGGGTGTTCAGCCCCAGCATTTT
NA,TRBJ2-7,TRBV6-5,NA,CASSLGIRGSYEQYF,TGTGCCAGCAGTCTCGGGATCAGGGGCTCCTACGAGCAGTACTTC
TRBD1,TRBJ1-3,TRBV28,NA,CASSTQGAGGNTIYF,TGTGCCAGCAGCACACAGGGGGCTGGAGGAAACACCATATATTTT
TRBD1,TRBJ1-1,TRBV6-5,NA,CASSPPGGLGTEAFF,TGTGCCAGCAGTCCCCCAGGGGGCCTGGGCACTGAAGCTTTCTTT
NA,TRBJ1-6,TRBV11-3,NA,CASSLQENSPLHF,TGTGCCAGCAGCCTACAGGAAAATTCACCCCTCCACTTT
TRBD1,TRBJ2-1,TRBV19,NA,CASSGTGDNEQFF,TGTGCCAGTAGTGGGACAGGGGACAATGAGCAGTTCTTC
NA,TRBJ1-1,TRBV7-6,NA,CASSLAYRSKRDTEAFF,TGTGCCAGCAGCTTAGCCTACCGCTCAAAGAGAGACACTGAAGCTTTCTTT
NA,TRBJ1-6,TRBV12-5,NA,CASGPTGQGSSYNSPLHF,TGTGCTAGTGGCCCAACCGGGCAGGGCAGCTCCTATAATTCACCCCTCCACTTT
TRBD2,TRBJ2-2,TRBV5-4,NA,CASSSSGLNTGELFF,TGTGCCAGCAGCTCTAGCGGGTTGAACACCGGGGAGCTGTTTTTT
TRBD1,TRBJ1-1,TRBV27,NA,CASSSGQGIPERGTEAFF,TGTGCCAGCAGTTCCGGACAGGGGATACCCGAGCGTGGCACTGAAGCTTTCTTT
NA,TRBJ1-5,TRBV14,NA,CASSQESVAGVHYSNQPQHF,TGTGCCAGCAGCCAAGAGTCCGTCGCAGGGGTCCATTATAGCAATCAGCCCCAGCATTTT
NA,TRBJ1-2,TRBV19,NA,CASSVNRVPNYGYTF,TGTGCCAGTAGTGTAAACAGGGTGCCCAACTATGGCTACACCTTC
NA,TRBJ1-1,TRBV6-5,NA,CASLGDTEAFF,TGTGCCAGCTTAGGGGACACTGAAGCTTTCTTT
TRBD1,TRBJ1-2,TRBV5-6,once,CASSPRGAVYGYTF,TGTGCCAGCAGCCCCAGGGGGGCCGTCTATGGCTACACCTTC
TRBD1,TRBJ1-2,TRBV9,NA,CASSAVTGDVYGYTF,TGTGCCAGCAGCGCCGTGACAGGGGACGTCTATGGCTACACCTTC
TRBD2,TRBJ2-1,TRBV2,NA,CASSEGLAGFPYNEQFF,TGTGCCAGCAGTGAGGGCCTAGCGGGATTTCCCTACAATGAGCAGTTCTTC